These 8 T cell receptor beta chains originate from one sample sequenced in a study of T cells in Graves' hyperthyroidism and ophthalmopathy. Researchers took RNA transcripts and amplified the TCR beta CDR3 regions from them. The HTBI set primed first-round TCR CDR3 RT-PCR. TCRdb recomputed calls from the multiplex PCR reads with MiXCR, one row per CDR3 protein. The sample carries about 570,000 distinct CDR3 sequences, 14% recorded once. Specimen: blood. These receptor sequences come from a woman in her 40s with Graves' hyperthyroidism.

V gene TRBV19 combines with J gene TRBJ1-5, with 8 bases identical to TRBD1. This CDR3 is 13 amino acids long. CDR1 and CDR2 (germline): LNHDA, SQIVND (reference sequence). Germline trimming cut 8 bases from V and 6 bases from J; bases unmatched to any gene: 6. The CDR3 DNA follows: TGTGCCAGTGATGGACAGGGCGGTCAGCCCCAGCATTTT. Protein: CASDGQGGQPQHF.

The chain is built from TRBV19 and TRBJ1-5; D might be TRBD1 (6 bases). The V end lost 7 bases, the J end lost 2 bases, and 12 bases lay between the germline ends. There are 14 residues in the CDR3. CDR1 and CDR2 (germline): LNHDA, SQIVND (reference sequence). The CDR3 DNA sequence: TGTGCCAGTACTCCGCGACAGGGCAATCAGCCCCAGCATTTT. Protein sequence: CASTPRQGNQPQHF.

This clonotype was recorded many times. The chain employs TRBV11-3 and TRBJ1-1; the match to TRBD1 covers 9 bases. V dropped 4 bases and J dropped 0; count of bases not matched to a gene: 6. The V gene's germline CDR1 is SGHNT and CDR2 YENEEA. CDR3 length equals 16 residues. The CDR3 reads CASSSRTGAMNTEAFF. The DNA of the CDR3 is TGTGCCAGCAGCTCCAGGACAGGGGCGATGAACACTGAAGCTTTCTTT.

This clonotype appeared many times. The genes are TRBV5-1 and TRBJ2-7; a weak D match, TRBD1 (5 bases). The germline V and J ends were trimmed by 4 bases and 3 bases, with 11 bases remaining between them. CDR1 SGHRS and CDR2 YFSETQ come from the germline V gene. CDR3 length: 13 residues. The CDR3 DNA reads as TGCGCCAGCAGCCGCGACAGATACTACGAGCAGTACTTC. Residues: CASSRDRYYEQYF.

About this clonotype itself: A read error is possible here, since a much larger clone lies one base away. This rearrangement joins TRBV7-9 to TRBJ2-1, with TRBD1 matching 8 bases. This CDR3 has 15 residues. V trimming: 5 bases; J trimming: 9 bases; junction bases outside the gene matches: 12. CDR1 SEHNR and CDR2 FQNEAQ come from the germline V gene (reference sequence). The CDR3 nucleotides are TGTGCCAGCAGCCTTTTCGCAGACAGGGGACTTGAGCAGTTCTTC. Its translation: CASSLFADRGLEQFF.

This clonotype was seen ten or more times. The V call is TRBV3-1, the J call TRBJ2-5; D ambiguous. V gave up 3 bases and J gave up 2 bases, with 13 bases separating them. Germline CDR1 reads LGHDT; CDR2 reads YNNKEL (reference sequence). The CDR3 has 15 amino acids. DNA of the CDR3: TGTGCCAGCAGCCAGCTAGACCCGATGCAAGAGACCCAGTACTTC. This translates into CASSQLDPMQETQYF.

The chain joins TRBV6-2 or TRBV6-3 to TRBJ2-3, with 13 positions matching TRBD2. The CDR3 consists of 18 residues. CDR1 is MNHEY, CDR2 SVGEGT, per germline. V lost 7 bases, J lost 8 bases, and 18 bases stayed unmatched. The CDR3 region has the DNA TGTGCCAGCACCTACCCCCCCGGGACTAGCGGGGCTAGGGGTACGCAGTATTTT. It yields the protein CASTYPPGTSGARGTQYF.

This clonotype was detected ten times or more. V gene TRBV5-1 combines with J gene TRBJ1-4, with D unclear. Trimming took 1 base from V and 3 from J, leaving 4 bases between them. The CDR3 is 13 amino acids. From germline, CDR1 is SGHRS and CDR2 YFSETQ. The CDR3 here is CASSLPPNEKLFF. CDR3 in DNA: TGCGCCAGCAGCTTGCCGCCTAATGAAAAACTGTTTTTT.